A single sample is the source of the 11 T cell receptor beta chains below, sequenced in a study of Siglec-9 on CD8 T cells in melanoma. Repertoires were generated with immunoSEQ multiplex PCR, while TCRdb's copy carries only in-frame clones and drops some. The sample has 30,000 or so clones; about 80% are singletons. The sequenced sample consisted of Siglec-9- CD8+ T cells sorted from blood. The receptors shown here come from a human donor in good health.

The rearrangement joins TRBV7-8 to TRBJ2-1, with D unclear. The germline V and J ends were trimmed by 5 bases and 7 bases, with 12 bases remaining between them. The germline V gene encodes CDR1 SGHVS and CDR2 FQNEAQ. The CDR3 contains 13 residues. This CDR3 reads CASSPAILNEQFF. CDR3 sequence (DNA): TGTGCCAGCAGCCCTGCCATATTGAATGAGCAGTTCTTC.

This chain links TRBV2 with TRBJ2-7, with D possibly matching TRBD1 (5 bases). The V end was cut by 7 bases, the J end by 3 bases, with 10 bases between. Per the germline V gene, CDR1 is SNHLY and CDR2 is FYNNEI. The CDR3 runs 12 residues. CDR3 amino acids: CASKSDSYEQYV. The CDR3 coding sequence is TGTGCCAGCAAGTCCGACAGCTACGAGCAGTACGTC.

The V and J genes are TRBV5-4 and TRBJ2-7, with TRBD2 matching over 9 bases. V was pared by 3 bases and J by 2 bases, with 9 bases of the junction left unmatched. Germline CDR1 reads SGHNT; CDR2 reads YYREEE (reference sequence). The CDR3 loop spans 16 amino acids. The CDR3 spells CASSSGLAGGTYEQYF. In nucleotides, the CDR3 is TGTGCCAGCAGCTCGGGACTAGCCGGGGGCACCTACGAGCAGTACTTC.

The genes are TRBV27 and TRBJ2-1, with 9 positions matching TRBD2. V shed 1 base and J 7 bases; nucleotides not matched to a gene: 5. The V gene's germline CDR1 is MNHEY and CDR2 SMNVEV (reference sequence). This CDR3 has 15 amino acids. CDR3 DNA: TGTGCCAGCAGTTTATTCCTAGCGGGAATTAATGAGCAGTTCTTC. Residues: CASSLFLAGINEQFF.

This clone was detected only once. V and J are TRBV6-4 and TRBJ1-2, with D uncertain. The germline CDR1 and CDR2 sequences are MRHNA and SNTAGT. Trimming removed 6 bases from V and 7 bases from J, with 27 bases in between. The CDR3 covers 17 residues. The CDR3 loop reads CASRATGALNLVGGYTF. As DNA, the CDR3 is TGTGCCAGCAGGGCCACCGGCGCCTTGAATCTGGTGGGTGGCTACACCTTC.

CDR3: CASSHLQGTSSYNSPLHF. The CDR3 coding sequence is TGTGCCAGCAGCCATCTCCAGGGGACCAGCTCCTATAATTCACCCCTCCACTTT. V is TRBV7-9 and J is TRBJ1-6, with D perhaps TRBD1 (6 bases). The germline V and J ends were trimmed by 5 bases and 0 bases, with 17 bases remaining between them. The germline V gene has CDR1 SEHNR and CDR2 FQNEAQ (reference sequence). This CDR3 has 18 amino acids.

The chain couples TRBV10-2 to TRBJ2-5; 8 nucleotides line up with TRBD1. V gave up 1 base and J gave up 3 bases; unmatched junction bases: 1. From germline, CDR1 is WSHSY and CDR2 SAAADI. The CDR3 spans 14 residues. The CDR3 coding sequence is TGCGCCAGCAGTGAGTTGGACAGGGAAGAGACCCAGTACTTC. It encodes CASSELDREETQYF.

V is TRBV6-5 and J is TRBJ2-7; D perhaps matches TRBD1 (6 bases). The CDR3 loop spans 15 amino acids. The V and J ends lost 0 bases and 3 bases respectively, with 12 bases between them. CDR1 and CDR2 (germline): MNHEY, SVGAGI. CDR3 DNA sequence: TGTGCCAGCAGTTACTCTGACAGGTTATTCTACGAGCAGTACTTC. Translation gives CASSYSDRLFYEQYF.

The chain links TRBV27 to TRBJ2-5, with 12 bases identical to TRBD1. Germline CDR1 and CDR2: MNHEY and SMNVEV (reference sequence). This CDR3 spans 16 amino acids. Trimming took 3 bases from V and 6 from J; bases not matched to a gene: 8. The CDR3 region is CASSFVGQGASQTQYF. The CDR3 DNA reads TGTGCCAGCAGTTTTGTGGGACAGGGGGCTTCACAGACCCAGTACTTC.

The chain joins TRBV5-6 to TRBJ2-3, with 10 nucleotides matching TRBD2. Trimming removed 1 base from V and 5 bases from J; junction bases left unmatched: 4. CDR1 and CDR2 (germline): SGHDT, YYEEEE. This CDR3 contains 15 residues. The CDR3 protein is CASSLPLAGKDTQYF. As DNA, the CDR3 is TGTGCCAGCAGCTTGCCACTAGCGGGAAAAGATACGCAGTATTTT.

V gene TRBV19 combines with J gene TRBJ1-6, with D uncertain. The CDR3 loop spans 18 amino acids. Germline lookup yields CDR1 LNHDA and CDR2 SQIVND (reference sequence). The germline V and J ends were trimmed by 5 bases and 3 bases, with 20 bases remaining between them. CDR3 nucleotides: TGTGCCAGTAGTCCAGAACCCGGGGAGGGATTCTATAATTCACCCCTCCACTTT. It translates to CASSPEPGEGFYNSPLHF.